This T cell receptor beta chain derives from a study of T-cell memory formation after mild COVID-19. General study results and limits: Mainly CM and EM harbored the contracting CD4+ clones; mainly EMRA harbored the CD8+ ones.

A note on this clonotype: Its cognate antigen is unknown.

UMIs and sample barcodes were carried by the TCR alpha and TCR beta cDNA libraries that 5'RACE produced using constant-segment primers. TCRdb re-called the 5' RACE reads with MiXCR, one entry per CDR3 protein. The data hold about 310,000 distinct CDR3 sequences, with around a sixth observed a single time. With 3 bases removed from V and 0 bases from J, the gap between germline ends came to 13 bases. This CDR3 has 16 residues. From germline, CDR1 is SGHRS and CDR2 YFSETQ. The TCR originated in a man aged 18 to 29 who had mild COVID-19 (a few samples of this study predate the infection). Cell type and time point are not known. Sequences were obtained from PBMCs or a T cell subset sorted from them (not recorded which). This sequence joins TRBV5-1 and TRBJ1-3; D is unclear. The CDR3 coding sequence is TGCGCCAGCAGCTCGTCGACGGGGTACTCTGGAAACACCATATATTTT. It translates to CASSSSTGYSGNTIYF.